What follows describes a single T cell receptor beta chain. At one end the junction does not follow the germline gene, possibly because of a read error. This entry comes from a study of blood T cell repertoires in COVID-19. Turning to the study itself: There were acute and convalescent COVID-19 samples, and they came from the United States, Italy and Spain.

In the study's own analysis: Reference gene primer amplification gave estimated nucleated cell counts. The method was immunoSEQ multiplex PCR; TCRdb's version includes in-frame clones alone and lacks a portion of them. Clone size and V and J calls were adopted from that table, with D and trimming inferred from the DNA. The sample holds about 260,000 clones, 80% to 90% seen once. Germline CDR1 is SGHRS and CDR2 is YFSETQ. This CDR3 has 14 amino acids. Enrolled through a virtual design, the participants were between 18 and 89 years of age and came from 24 US areas. Cohorts were based on clinical histories the participants reported.

The sequence was collected from a man aged 25-40 years with acute COVID-19. Sequences were obtained from PBMCs or T cells enriched from blood (not recorded which). The V and J genes are TRBV5-1 and TRBJ1-2; D possibly corresponds to TRBD1 (6 bases). CDR3 sequence reads: CASSPKTGFDGYTF. Here the CDR3 DNA reads TGTGCCAGCAGCCCTAAAACAGGGTTCGATGGCTACACCTTC.